This T cell receptor (beta chain) was sequenced during a study of T cells in Graves' hyperthyroidism and ophthalmopathy. Amplified regions were TCR beta CDR3 sequences from RNA transcripts. Carried out on the TCR CDR3, a first-round RT-PCR used the HTBI primer set. TCRdb re-called the multiplex PCR reads through MiXCR, storing one row per CDR3 protein. The data contain under 350,000 distinct CDR3 sequences, more than 15% of them singletons. Sequenced: blood. The clonotype comes from a woman aged 55-70 years with Graves' ophthalmopathy.

CDR3 sequence reads: CASSVGFGGGFRNTEAFF. CDR3 DNA sequence: TGTGCCAGCAGCGTAGGGTTTGGGGGGGGGTTCCGGAACACTGAAGCTTTCTTT. The chain couples TRBV9 to TRBJ1-1; possible D gene TRBD1, 5 bases. Trimming shortened V by 0 bases and J by 1 base, and 19 bases separated the two germline ends. CDR3 length equals 18 residues. The germline V gene encodes CDR1 SGDLS and CDR2 YYNGEE.